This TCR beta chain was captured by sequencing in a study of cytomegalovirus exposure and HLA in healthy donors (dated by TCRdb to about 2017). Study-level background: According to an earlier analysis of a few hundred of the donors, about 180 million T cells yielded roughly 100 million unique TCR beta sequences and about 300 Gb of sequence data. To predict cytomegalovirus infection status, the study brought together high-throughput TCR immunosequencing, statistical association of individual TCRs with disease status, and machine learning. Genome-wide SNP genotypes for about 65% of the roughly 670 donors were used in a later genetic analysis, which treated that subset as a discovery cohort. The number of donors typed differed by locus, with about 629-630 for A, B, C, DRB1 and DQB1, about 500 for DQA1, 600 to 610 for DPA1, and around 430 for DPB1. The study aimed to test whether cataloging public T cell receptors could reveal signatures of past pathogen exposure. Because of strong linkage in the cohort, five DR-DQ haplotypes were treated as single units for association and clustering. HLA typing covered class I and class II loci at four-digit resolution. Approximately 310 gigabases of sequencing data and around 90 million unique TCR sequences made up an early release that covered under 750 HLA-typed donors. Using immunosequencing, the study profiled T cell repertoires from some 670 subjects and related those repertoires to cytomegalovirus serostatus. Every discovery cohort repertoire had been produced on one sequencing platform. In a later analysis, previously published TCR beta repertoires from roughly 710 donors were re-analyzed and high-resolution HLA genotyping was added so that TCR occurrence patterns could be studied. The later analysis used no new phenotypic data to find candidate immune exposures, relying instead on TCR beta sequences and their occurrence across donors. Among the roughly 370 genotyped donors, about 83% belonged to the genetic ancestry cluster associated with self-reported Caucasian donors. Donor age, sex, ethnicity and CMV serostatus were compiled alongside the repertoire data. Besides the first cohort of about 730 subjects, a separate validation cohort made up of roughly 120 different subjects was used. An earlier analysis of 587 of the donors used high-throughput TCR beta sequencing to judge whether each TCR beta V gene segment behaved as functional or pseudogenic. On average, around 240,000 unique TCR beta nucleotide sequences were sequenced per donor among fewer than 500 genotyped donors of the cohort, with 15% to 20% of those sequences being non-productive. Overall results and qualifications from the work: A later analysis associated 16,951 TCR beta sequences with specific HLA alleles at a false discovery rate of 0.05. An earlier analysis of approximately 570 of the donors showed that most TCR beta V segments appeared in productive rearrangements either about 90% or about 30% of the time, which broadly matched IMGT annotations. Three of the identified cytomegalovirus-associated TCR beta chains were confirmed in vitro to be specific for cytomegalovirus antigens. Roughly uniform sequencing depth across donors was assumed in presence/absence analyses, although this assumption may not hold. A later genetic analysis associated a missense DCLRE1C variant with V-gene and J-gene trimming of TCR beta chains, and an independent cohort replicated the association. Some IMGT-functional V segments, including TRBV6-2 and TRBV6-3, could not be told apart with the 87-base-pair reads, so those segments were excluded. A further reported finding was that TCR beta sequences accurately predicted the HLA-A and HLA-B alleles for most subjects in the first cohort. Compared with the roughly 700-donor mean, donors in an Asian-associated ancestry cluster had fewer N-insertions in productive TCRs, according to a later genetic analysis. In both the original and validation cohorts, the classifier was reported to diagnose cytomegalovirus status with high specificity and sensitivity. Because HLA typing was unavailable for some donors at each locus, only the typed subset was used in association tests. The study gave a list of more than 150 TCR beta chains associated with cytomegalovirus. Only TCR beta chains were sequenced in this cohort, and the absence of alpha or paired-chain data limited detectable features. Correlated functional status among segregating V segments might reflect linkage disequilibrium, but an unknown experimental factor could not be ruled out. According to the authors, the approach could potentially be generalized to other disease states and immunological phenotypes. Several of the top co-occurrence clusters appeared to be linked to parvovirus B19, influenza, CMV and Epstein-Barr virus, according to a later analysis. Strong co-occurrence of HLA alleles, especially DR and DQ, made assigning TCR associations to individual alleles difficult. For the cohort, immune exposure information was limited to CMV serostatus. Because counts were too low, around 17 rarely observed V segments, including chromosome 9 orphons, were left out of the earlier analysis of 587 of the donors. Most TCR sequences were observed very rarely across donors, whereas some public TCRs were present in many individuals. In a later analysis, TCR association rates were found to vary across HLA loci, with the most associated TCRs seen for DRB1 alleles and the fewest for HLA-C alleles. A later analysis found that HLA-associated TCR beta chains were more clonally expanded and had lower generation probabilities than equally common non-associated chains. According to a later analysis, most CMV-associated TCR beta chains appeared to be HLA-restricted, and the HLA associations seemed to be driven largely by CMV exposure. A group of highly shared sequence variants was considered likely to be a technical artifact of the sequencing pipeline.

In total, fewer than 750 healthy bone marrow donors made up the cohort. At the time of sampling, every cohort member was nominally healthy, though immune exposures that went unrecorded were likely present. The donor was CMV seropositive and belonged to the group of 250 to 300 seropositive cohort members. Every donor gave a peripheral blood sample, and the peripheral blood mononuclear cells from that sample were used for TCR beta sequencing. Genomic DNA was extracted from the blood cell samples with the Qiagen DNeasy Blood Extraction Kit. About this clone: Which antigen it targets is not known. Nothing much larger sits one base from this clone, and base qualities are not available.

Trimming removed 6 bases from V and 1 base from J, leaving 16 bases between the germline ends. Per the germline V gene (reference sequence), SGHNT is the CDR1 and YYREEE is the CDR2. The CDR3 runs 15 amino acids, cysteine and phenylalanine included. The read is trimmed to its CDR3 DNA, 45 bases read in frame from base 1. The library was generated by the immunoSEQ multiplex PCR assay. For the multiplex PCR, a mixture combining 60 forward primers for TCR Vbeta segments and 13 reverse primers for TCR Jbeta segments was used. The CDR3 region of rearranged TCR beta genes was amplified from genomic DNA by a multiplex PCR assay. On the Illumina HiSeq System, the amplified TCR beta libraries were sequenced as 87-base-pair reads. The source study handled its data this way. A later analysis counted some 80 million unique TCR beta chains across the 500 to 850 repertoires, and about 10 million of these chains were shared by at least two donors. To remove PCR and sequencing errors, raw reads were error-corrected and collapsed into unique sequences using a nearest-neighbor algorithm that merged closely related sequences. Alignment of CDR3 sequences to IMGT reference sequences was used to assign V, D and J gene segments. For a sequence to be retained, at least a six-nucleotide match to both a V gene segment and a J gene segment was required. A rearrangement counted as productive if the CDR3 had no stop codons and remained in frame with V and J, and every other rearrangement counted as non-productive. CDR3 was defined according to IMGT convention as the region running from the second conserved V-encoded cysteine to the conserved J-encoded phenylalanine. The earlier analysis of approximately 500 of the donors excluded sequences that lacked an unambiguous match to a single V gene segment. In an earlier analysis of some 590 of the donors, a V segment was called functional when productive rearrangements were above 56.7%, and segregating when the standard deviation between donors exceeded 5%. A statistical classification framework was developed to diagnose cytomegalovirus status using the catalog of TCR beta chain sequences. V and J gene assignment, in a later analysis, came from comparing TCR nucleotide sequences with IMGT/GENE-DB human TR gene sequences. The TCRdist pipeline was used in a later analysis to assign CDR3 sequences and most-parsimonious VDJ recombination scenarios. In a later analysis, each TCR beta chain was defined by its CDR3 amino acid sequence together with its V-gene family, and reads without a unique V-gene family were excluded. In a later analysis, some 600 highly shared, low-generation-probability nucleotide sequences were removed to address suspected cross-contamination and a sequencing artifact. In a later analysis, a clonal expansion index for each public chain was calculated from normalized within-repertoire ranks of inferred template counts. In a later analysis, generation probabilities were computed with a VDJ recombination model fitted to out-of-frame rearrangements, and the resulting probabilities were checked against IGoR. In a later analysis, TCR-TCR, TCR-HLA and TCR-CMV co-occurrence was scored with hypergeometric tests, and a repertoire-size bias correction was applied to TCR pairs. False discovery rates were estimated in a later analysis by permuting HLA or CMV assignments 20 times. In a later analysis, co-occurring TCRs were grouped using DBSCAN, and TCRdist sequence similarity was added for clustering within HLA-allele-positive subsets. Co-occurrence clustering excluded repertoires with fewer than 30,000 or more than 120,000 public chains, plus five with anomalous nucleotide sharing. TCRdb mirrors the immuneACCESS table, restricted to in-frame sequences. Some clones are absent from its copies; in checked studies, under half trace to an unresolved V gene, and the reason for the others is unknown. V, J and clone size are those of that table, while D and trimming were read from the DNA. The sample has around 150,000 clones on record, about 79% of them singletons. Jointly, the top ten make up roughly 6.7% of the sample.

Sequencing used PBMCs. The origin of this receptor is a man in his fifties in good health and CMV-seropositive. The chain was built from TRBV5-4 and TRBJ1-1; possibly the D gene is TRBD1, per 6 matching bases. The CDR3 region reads CASTLSGVANTEAFF. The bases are TGTGCCAGCACCCTTTCAGGGGTGGCGAACACTGAAGCTTTCTTT. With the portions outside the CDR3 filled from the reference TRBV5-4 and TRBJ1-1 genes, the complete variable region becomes ETGVTQSPTHLIKTRGQQVTLRCSSQSGHNTVSWYQQALGQGPQFIFQYYREEENGRGNFPPRFSGLQFPNYSSELNVNALELDDSALYLCASTLSGVANTEAFFGQGTRLTVV.